The text below deals with one T cell receptor (beta chain). The antigen remains undetermined. Sequencing used immunoSEQ multiplex PCR; TCRdb keeps in-frame clones, though not all of them. The table lists around 20,000 clones, roughly 85% of them singletons. V dropped 7 bases and J dropped 3 bases, with 12 bases sitting between them. This CDR3 has 13 residues. The germline V gene encodes CDR1 MNHNS and CDR2 SASEGT. Brentuximab vedotin exposure varied, and every patient relapsed after autologous stem cell transplantation. The data stem from a study of PD-1 blockade in classical Hodgkin lymphoma. Whole-study results and caveats: Factors driving the repertoire differences, possibly disease activity or prior therapy, remain undefined.

This rearrangement joins TRBV6-1 to TRBJ2-5; D possibly corresponds to TRBD1 (6 bases). The TCR originated in a human donor with classical Hodgkin lymphoma. The sequencing used peripheral blood mononuclear cells (PBMCs), collected before the second cycle of nivolumab. CDR3 in DNA: TGTGCCAGCAATTTGGACAGAAAAGAGACCCAGTACTTC. This gives the protein CASNLDRKETQYF.